The 23 T cell receptor beta chains below all came from one sample that was sequenced in a study of blood T cell repertoires in COVID-19. The protocol was immunoSEQ multiplex PCR, while the TCRdb copy is restricted to in-frame clones and leaves out a portion. Of more than 100,000 clones in the sample, 80% to 90% were seen once. The sample was peripheral blood. The receptors were sampled from a man aged 35 to 55 with acute or convalescent COVID-19.

This CDR3 is CSARVEGGYTF. In nucleotides, the CDR3 is TGCAGTGCTAGAGTGGAGGGTGGCTACACCTTC. V gene TRBV20-1 combines with J gene TRBJ1-2, with D unresolved. Between the trimmed V and J ends, which lost 1 base and 7 bases, there was a span of 7 bases. The CDR3 length is 11 residues. In germline, CDR1 is DFQATT, CDR2 SNEGSKA (reference sequence).

The genes are TRBV30 and TRBJ2-1; TRBD1 agrees at 10 bases. CDR1 GTSNPN and CDR2 SVGIG come from the germline V gene (reference sequence). Losses at the gene ends were 4 bases for V and 7 bases for J; bases not matched to a gene: 10. There are 15 residues in the CDR3. The DNA for the CDR3 is TGTGCCTGGACCACTCCGGGACAGGGGAGGAATGAGCAGTTCTTC. Protein: CAWTTPGQGRNEQFF. Variable domain in full (rest from reference TRBV30 and TRBJ2-1): SQTIHQWPATLVQPVGSPLSLECTVEGTSNPNLYWYRQAAGRGLQLLFYSVGIGQISSEVPQNLSASRPQDRQFILSSKKLLLSDSGFYLCAWTTPGQGRNEQFFGPGTRLTVL.

The rearrangement joins TRBV7-9 to TRBJ1-6; 9 bases agree with TRBD1. This CDR3 contains 15 residues. Germline V gives CDR1 SEHNR, CDR2 FQNEAQ (reference sequence). V lost 5 bases, J lost 11 bases, and 10 bases stayed unmatched. DNA of the CDR3: TGTGCCAGCAGCCCTCGGACAGGGGAGAGAGCACCCCTCCACTTT. Its protein is CASSPRTGERAPLHF.

The chain has TRBV10-2 and TRBJ1-5; TRBD1 is a possible D gene (5 bases). Germline CDR1 and CDR2: WSHSY and SAAADI. V was clipped by 4 bases and J by 2 bases, with 12 bases between them. The CDR3 spans 15 residues. As DNA, the CDR3 is TGCGCCAGCAGTGTGGGGGGGAGAGGCAATCAGCCCCAGCATTTT. It codes for CASSVGGRGNQPQHF.

The rearrangement joins TRBV11-3 to TRBJ2-1; 9 bases fit TRBD1. V shed 5 bases, J shed 7 bases, and the junction held 9 bases outside the gene matches. Germline assignment: CDR1 SGHNT and CDR2 YENEEA. The CDR3 is 15 amino acids. CDR3 protein: CASSRQGVLRNEQFF. The CDR3 DNA reads as TGTGCCAGCAGCCGACAGGGGGTTTTGAGGAATGAGCAGTTCTTC.

CDR3 DNA sequence: TGTGCCAGCAGCTTTGGGGCAGACTACGAGCAGTACTTC. Translated: CASSFGADYEQYF. The chain recombines TRBV7-9 with TRBJ2-7; possible D gene TRBD1, 5 bases. CDR1 is SEHNR, CDR2 FQNEAQ, per germline (reference sequence). Trimming removed 3 bases at V and 3 bases at J, with 9 bases between. CDR3 length: 13 amino acids.

V and J are TRBV7-9 and TRBJ2-5; 10 bases are shared with TRBD2. V shed 5 bases, J shed 5 bases, and the junction held 11 bases outside the gene matches. Germline V gene data show CDR1 as SEHNR and CDR2 as FQNEAQ (reference sequence). This CDR3 has 16 residues. The CDR3 region has the DNA TGTGCCAGCAGCCCCTCTAGCGGGAGAGGGTGGGAGACCCAGTACTTC. Translated, it gives CASSPSSGRGWETQYF.

This chain connects TRBV12-3 or TRBV12-4 to TRBJ1-1, with D unresolved. Trimming took off 1 base at V and 4 bases at J, with 4 bases between the two ends. This CDR3 region has 12 residues. The CDR3 loop is CASSLVSTEAFF. DNA of the CDR3: TGTGCCAGCAGTTTAGTTAGCACTGAAGCTTTCTTT.

This chain joins TRBV9 and TRBJ1-5; 8 bases are a match to TRBD1. The V and J ends lost 8 bases and 0 bases, in that order; junction bases with no gene match: 22. Germline-derived CDR1 and CDR2 are SGDLS and YYNGEE. The CDR3 runs to 20 residues. CDR3 in amino acids: CASCTDRGEIVPNSNQPQHF. CDR3 nucleotide sequence: TGTGCCAGTTGCACCGACAGGGGAGAAATTGTGCCTAATAGCAATCAGCCCCAGCATTTT.

CDR3 in DNA: TGCGCCAGCAGCCAAGCCCATAGCGGGGGAAAGGAAGATACGCAGTATTTT. This translates into CASSQAHSGGKEDTQYF. V and J are TRBV4-3 and TRBJ2-3, with 9 bases fitting TRBD2. Germline CDR1 reads LGHNA; CDR2 reads YSLEER. CDR3 length: 17 amino acids. Trimming at V came to 1 base and at J to 5 bases, leaving 10 bases not matched to a gene.

This chain joins TRBV30 and TRBJ2-5; a weak D match, TRBD1 (7 bases). Trimming left V 7 bases short and J 4 bases short, with 16 bases between. Germline lookup yields CDR1 GTSNPN and CDR2 SVGIG (reference sequence). CDR3 size: 13 residues. CDR3 loop: CASGDSRGETQYF. CDR3 nucleotide sequence: TGTGCCTCGGGGGACAGCCGAGGAGAGACCCAGTACTTC.

The CDR3 DNA follows: TGTGCCAGCAGACCCCAGGGTACTAATGAAAAACTGTTTTTT. This codes for CASRPQGTNEKLFF. This rearrangement joins TRBV6-5 to TRBJ1-4; the D gene is possibly TRBD1 (5 bases). Deletions cut 6 bases from V and 2 bases from J, with 10 bases between. There are 14 residues in the CDR3. The V gene's germline CDR1 is MNHEY and CDR2 SVGAGI.

CDR3 nucleotides: TGTGCCAGCAGCTTGGGTTTCGGGGAGGGTTTAGAGACCCAGTACTTC. Translated: CASSLGFGEGLETQYF. V gene TRBV5-4 combines with J gene TRBJ2-5; TRBD2 matches at 7 bases. CDR1 is SGHNT and CDR2 is YYREEE in the germline V gene (reference sequence). J was trimmed by 4 bases and V by 0 bases; bases with no gene match: 9. This CDR3 is 16 amino acids long.

The chain has TRBV19 and TRBJ1-1, with 10 bases lining up with TRBD1. After removal of 4 bases from V and 5 bases from J, the junction contained 10 bases not matched to a gene. Looked up from germline, CDR1 is LNHDA and CDR2 is SQIVND (reference sequence). This CDR3 contains 16 residues. The CDR3 DNA reads TGTGCCAGTAGTAAAGGGACAGGGGTTTTAAGAACTGAAGCTTTCTTT. It yields the protein CASSKGTGVLRTEAFF.

This clone was counted between two and nine times. The genes are TRBV6-5 and TRBJ1-4; D might be TRBD1 (6 bases). The germline gives CDR1 MNHEY, CDR2 SVGAGI. There are 12 residues in the CDR3. The ends were cut back, 6 bases at V and 8 bases at J, with 10 bases in the middle. The CDR3 region is CASSNQGEKLFF. DNA of the CDR3: TGTGCCAGCAGCAACCAGGGGGAAAAACTGTTTTTT.

The genes are TRBV24-1 and TRBJ2-7, with 10 bases matching TRBD1. Trimming removed 5 bases from V and 5 bases from J; junction bases left unmatched: 8. Germline V CDR1 and CDR2: KGHDR, SFDVKD. The CDR3 consists of 15 residues. The CDR3 sequence: CATSAPGQGGDEQYF. The CDR3 coding sequence is TGTGCCACCAGTGCCCCCGGACAGGGGGGCGACGAGCAGTACTTC.

The chain is built from TRBV5-4 and TRBJ2-2; D may be TRBD1 (5 bases). Trimming pared 0 bases from V and 7 bases from J, leaving 10 bases between. CDR1 and CDR2 (germline): SGHNT, YYREEE (reference sequence). This CDR3 comprises 14 residues. The CDR3 DNA sequence: TGTGCCAGCAGCTTGGGACAGATGATCGGGGAGCTGTTTTTT. This sequence encodes CASSLGQMIGELFF.

The chain employs TRBV6-2 or TRBV6-3 and TRBJ1-6; D not resolved. Germline CDR1 is MNHEY and CDR2 is SVGEGT. The CDR3 sequence is 13 residues long. Trimming removed 5 bases at V and 4 bases at J, with 6 bases between. The CDR3 loop is CASSPGYNSPLHF. The CDR3 nucleotides read TGTGCCAGCAGTCCAGGTTATAATTCACCCCTCCACTTT.

The V and J genes are TRBV30 and TRBJ2-7, with 10 positions matching TRBD1. Germline V gene lookup returns CDR1 GTSNPN and CDR2 SVGIG (reference sequence). The CDR3 is 17 amino acids. J gave up 6 bases and V 2 bases, and 16 bases lay outside the gene matches. The CDR3: CAWSFRQGASGGSEQYF. The DNA of the CDR3 is TGTGCCTGGAGTTTTAGACAGGGGGCGAGTGGGGGAAGCGAGCAGTACTTC.

The V gene is TRBV18, the J gene TRBJ2-7, with D unresolved. The V end lost 3 bases, the J end lost 2 bases, and 14 bases lay between the germline ends. Germline CDR1 reads KGHSH; CDR2 reads LQKENI. The CDR3 is 15 residues long. The CDR3: CASSPSGDFPYEQYF. The CDR3 nucleotides are TGTGCCAGCTCACCTTCGGGTGATTTTCCCTACGAGCAGTACTTC.

This chain joins TRBV20-1 and TRBJ1-2; the D gene is possibly TRBD1 (5 bases). The germline V and J ends were trimmed by 7 bases and 7 bases, with 13 bases remaining between them. Germline assignment: CDR1 DFQATT and CDR2 SNEGSKA (reference sequence). The CDR3 runs to 11 residues. The CDR3 coding sequence is TGCAGTGTTAGTGGGGGAGCTGGCTACACCTTC. Translation gives CSVSGGAGYTF.

This chain links TRBV19 with TRBJ1-2, with 7 positions matching TRBD1. The V gene end was trimmed by 4 bases and the J gene end by 3 bases; junction bases not matched to a gene: 8. The length of the CDR3 is 15 residues. Germline loops: CDR1 LNHDA, CDR2 SQIVND (reference sequence). CDR3 DNA: TGTGCCAGTAGTACCCAGGGGGGTAGGGACTATGGCTACACCTTC. It translates to CASSTQGGRDYGYTF.

The chain employs TRBV7-9 and TRBJ1-1, with a possible D match to TRBD1 (6 bases). The germline V gene encodes CDR1 SEHNR and CDR2 FQNEAQ (reference sequence). The CDR3 totals 15 residues. Trimming shortened V by 1 base and J by 4 bases, and 13 bases separated the two germline ends. This CDR3 is CASSLGGGPSTEAFF. The CDR3 DNA reads TGTGCCAGCAGCTTAGGAGGGGGTCCTTCCACTGAAGCTTTCTTT.